These 14 T cell receptor beta chains came from one sample sequenced in a study of T cells of healthy individuals (dated by TCRdb to between 2018 and 2020). Libraries were made using 5' RACE. The run used an Illumina MiSeq. Clones were called with MiXCR by TCRdb after fastp trimmed the public reads at Q25, and only in-frame beta chains were retained. Entries that share a CDR3 protein sequence are merged under the most common genes and DNA. This sample holds fewer than 75,000 distinct CDR3 sequences; around 15% were observed only once. Around 4.5% of the sample comes from the top ten. The receptors shown here come from a human donor in good health.

The chain is built from TRBV28 and TRBJ1-4; D may be TRBD1 (6 bases). Per germline, CDR1 MDHEN and CDR2 SYDVKM. The V end was cut by 5 bases, the J end by 5 bases, with 15 bases between. This CDR3 is 15 amino acids long. The CDR3 region is CASSRSGTNNEKLFF. DNA of the CDR3: TGTGCCAGCAGTCGTTCCGGGACAAACAATGAAAAACTGTTTTTT. Complete variable domain (other parts from reference TRBV28 and TRBJ1-4): DVKVTQSSRYLVKRTGEKVFLECVQDMDHENMFWYRQDPGLGLRLIYFSYDVKMKEKGDIPEGYSVSREKKERFSLILESASTNQTSMYLCASSRSGTNNEKLFFGSGTQLSVL.

The chain combines TRBV4-1 with TRBJ2-1; D possibly matches TRBD1 or TRBD2 (6 bases each). This CDR3 contains 16 residues. CDR1 is MGHRA and CDR2 is YSYEKL in the germline V gene. V was shortened by 3 bases and J by 7 bases, with 19 bases between the two germline ends. CDR3 protein: CASSQGGTYLSNEQFF. CDR3 sequence (DNA): TGCGCCAGCAGCCAGGGCGGGACATATCTCTCAAATGAGCAGTTCTTC.

In this sample, this clonotype turned up many times. The V and J genes are TRBV18 and TRBJ2-3; D unresolved. In germline, CDR1 is KGHSH, CDR2 LQKENI. The CDR3 has 13 residues. Trimming took 3 bases from V and 0 from J, leaving 4 bases between them. The DNA of the CDR3 is TGTGCCAGCTCACCCCCTAGCACAGATACGCAGTATTTT. As protein: CASSPPSTDTQYF.

By frequency in the sample, this clonotype is medium-sized. The chain carries TRBV4-3 and TRBJ1-5; no clear D gene. V gave up 1 base and J gave up 4 bases, with 5 bases separating them. Germline V gives CDR1 LGHNA, CDR2 YSLEER. This CDR3 region has 13 residues. The CDR3 DNA is TGCGCCAGCAGCCAAGCCCAAAATCAGCCCCAGCATTTT. It codes for CASSQAQNQPQHF.

Of note for this clonotype: A much larger clone lies one base from this, so it may be a read error. The V call is TRBV25-1, the J call TRBJ2-7; perhaps TRBD1 as D (5 bases). The CDR3 sequence is 11 residues long. Germline V gene data show CDR1 as MGHDK and CDR2 as SYGVNS. The DNA for the CDR3 is TGTTCCAGCAGTGAAGGGGACGAGCAGTACTTC. This sequence encodes CSSSEGDEQYF.

The genes are TRBV24-1 and TRBJ2-1, with 7 bases lining up with TRBD2. The J call could be wrong; TRBJ2-7 is a better fit for the DNA end. The CDR3 consists of 14 residues. CDR1 and CDR2 (germline): KGHDR, SFDVKD. CDR3 DNA: TGTGCCACCAGTGATTTCGGGGGGTCGAATGAGCAGTACTTC. The encoded protein is CATSDFGGSNEQYF.

This clonotype was counted only a few times. Since a much larger clone is just one base distant, this may be a read error. The chain joins TRBV6-4 to TRBJ2-3, with 11 positions matching TRBD2. The CDR3 covers 15 residues. The germline gives CDR1 MRHNA, CDR2 SNTAGT. CDR3 protein: CASSDTSGSIDTQYF. As DNA, the CDR3 is TGTGCCAGCAGTGACACTAGCGGGAGCATAGATACGCAGTATTTT.

The chain carries TRBV6-5 and TRBJ2-2, with 7 bases fitting TRBD1. CDR1 is MNHEY, CDR2 SVGAGI, per germline. The CDR3 is 15 amino acids. V shed 7 bases and J 1 base; nucleotides not matched to a gene: 6. The DNA for the CDR3 is TGTGCCAGCAAACAGGGGATACAGAACACCGGGGAGCTGTTTTTT. Residues: CASKQGIQNTGELFF.

This clonotype is labeled as medium-sized. The chain is built from TRBV29-1 and TRBJ1-4; D might be TRBD1 (6 bases). CDR1 SQVTM and CDR2 ANQGSEA come from the germline V gene. Trimming took 6 bases from V and 5 from J, leaving 13 bases between them. The CDR3 spans 13 residues. The CDR3 is CSVQGVPNEKLFF. CDR3 DNA: TGCAGCGTACAGGGAGTTCCGAATGAAAAACTGTTTTTT.

This clonotype was picked up many times. The chain couples TRBV29-1 to TRBJ2-3; D may be TRBD2 (5 bases). Germline loops: CDR1 SQVTM, CDR2 ANQGSEA. The CDR3 has 13 amino acids. Deletions cut 1 base from V and 5 bases from J, with 10 bases between. CDR3 coding DNA: TGCAGCGTTGAAGGGAGGTACTTAGATACGCAGTATTTT. As protein: CSVEGRYLDTQYF.

This clonotype was counted ten times or more. The chain carries TRBV4-1 and TRBJ2-7, with D uncertain. Between the trimmed V and J ends, which lost 1 base and 2 bases, there was a span of 15 bases. CDR1 is MGHRA and CDR2 is YSYEKL in the germline V gene. The length of the CDR3 is 16 residues. In DNA form, the CDR3 reads TGCGCCAGCAGCCAAGGGGGATGGCGGCAAGCCTACGAGCAGTACTTC. Amino acids: CASSQGGWRQAYEQYF.

The table lists this clonotype with many counts. The V call is TRBV27, the J call TRBJ1-1; weak D call: TRBD1 (5 bases). V was trimmed by 6 bases and J by 8 bases, leaving 16 bases between them. Per germline, CDR1 MNHEY and CDR2 SMNVEV (reference sequence). CDR3 length: 13 amino acids. Here the CDR3 reads CASSNSRTSEAFF. In nucleotides, the CDR3 is TGTGCCAGCAGCAACTCCCGGACAAGCGAAGCTTTCTTT.

This clonotype came up many times. This chain joins TRBV6-5 and TRBJ2-5; 10 bases are shared with TRBD2. Germline V gene sequence: CDR1 MNHEY, CDR2 SVGAGI. CDR3 length: 15 amino acids. After removal of 5 bases from V and 4 bases from J, the junction contained 7 bases not matched to a gene. The CDR3 DNA reads TGTGCCAGCAGTCCCCCGGGACTAGCGACAGAGACCCAGTACTTC. Amino acids: CASSPPGLATETQYF.

This clonotype was detected ten times or more. This rearrangement joins TRBV6-1 to TRBJ2-3, with 9 bases aligning to TRBD1. Per germline, CDR1 MNHNS and CDR2 SASEGT. This CDR3 comprises 16 residues. The trim removed 2 bases at V and 4 bases at J, leaving 7 bases unmatched. CDR3: CASSESTGTGSDTQYF. The CDR3 DNA is TGTGCCAGCAGTGAAAGTACCGGGACAGGGTCAGATACGCAGTATTTT.